The 19 T cell receptor beta chains below were found in one sample sequenced in a study of blood T cell repertoires in COVID-19. TCRdb's table, derived via immunoSEQ multiplex PCR, lists solely in-frame clones and lacks some. Among about 100,000 clones listed, 70% to 90% were seen once. The sample consisted of peripheral blood. The receptor set was obtained from an elderly woman with acute or convalescent COVID-19.

Notes on this clone: At one end the junction does not follow the germline gene, possibly because of a read error. The chain joins TRBV25-1 to TRBJ1-6; possible D gene TRBD1, 6 bases. This CDR3 comprises 15 residues. The V gene's germline CDR1 is MGHDK and CDR2 SYGVNS. DNA for the CDR3: TGTGCCAGCAGTAGCACAGGACAGTATAGTTCACCCCTCCACTTT. Protein product: CASSSTGQYSSPLHF.

The rearrangement links TRBV7-3 to TRBJ2-1; 7 bases agree with TRBD1. The CDR3 contains 14 residues. The germline gives CDR1 SGHTA, CDR2 FQGTGA. J was trimmed by 4 bases and V by 6 bases; bases with no gene match: 6. The CDR3 region is CASSPAGGYNEQFF. The CDR3 coding sequence is TGTGCCAGCAGTCCGGCAGGGGGATACAATGAGCAGTTCTTC.

The chain combines TRBV19 with TRBJ1-1; 7 positions agree with TRBD1. This CDR3 is built from 14 residues. Germline-derived CDR1 and CDR2 are LNHDA and SQIVND (reference sequence). With 4 bases clipped from V and 7 bases from J, the junction kept 9 bases outside the gene matches. The CDR3 protein is CASSTIDRDDEAFF. Here the CDR3 DNA reads TGTGCCAGTAGTACGATAGACAGGGATGATGAAGCTTTCTTT. Combining the CDR3 with reference TRBV19 and TRBJ1-1 gives the whole variable domain DGGITQSPKYLFRKEGQNVTLSCEQNLNHDAMYWYRQDPGQGLRLIYYSQIVNDFQKGDIAEGYSVSREKKESFPLTVTSAQKNPTAFYLCASSTIDRDDEAFFGQGTRLTVV.

This clone was detected only once. This sequence joins TRBV7-2 and TRBJ2-7; D unclear. Trimming left V 5 bases short and J 0 bases short, with 11 bases between. The germline V gene has CDR1 SGHTA and CDR2 FQGNSA. The CDR3 is made up of 14 amino acids. The CDR3 sequence: CASSLGPFSYEQYF. The CDR3 nucleotides read TGTGCCAGCAGCCTAGGGCCATTCTCCTACGAGCAGTACTTC.

The chain couples TRBV28 to TRBJ1-2, with a tentative D call TRBD1 (6 bases). Trimming shortened V by 10 bases and J by 4 bases, and 28 bases separated the two germline ends. The germline V gene encodes CDR1 MDHEN and CDR2 SYDVKM. This CDR3 has 17 amino acids. The CDR3 DNA sequence: TGTGCCACCTGGGTTTTAGGCGTCGGGCAGGGGATCTATGGCTACACCTTC. Residues: CATWVLGVGQGIYGYTF.

The genes are TRBV28 and TRBJ1-1; a weak D match, TRBD1 (5 bases). Germline loops: CDR1 MDHEN, CDR2 SYDVKM. The length of the CDR3 is 13 residues. V lost 4 bases and J lost 4, with 10 bases in between. CDR3 amino acids: CASSSPGVTEAFF. The CDR3 DNA reads as TGTGCCAGCAGTTCCCCGGGGGTCACTGAAGCTTTCTTT.

With regard to this clone: At one end the junction does not follow the germline gene, possibly because of a read error. The J gene is TRBJ1-5, the V gene TRBV7-7; D is perhaps TRBD1 (5 bases). This CDR3 contains 17 residues. CDR1 and CDR2 from the germline V gene are SSHAT and FNYEAQ (reference sequence). CDR3 protein: CASSFRVAHARNQPQHF. The DNA of the CDR3 is TGTGCTAGCAGCTTCAGGGTTGCGCACGCGCGAAATCAGCCCCAGCATTTT.

This chain links TRBV27 with TRBJ2-7; TRBD2 aligns across 12 bases. This CDR3 comprises 15 residues. Trimming removed 6 bases from V and 2 bases from J; junction bases left unmatched: 5. Germline V gene data show CDR1 as MNHEY and CDR2 as SMNVEV (reference sequence). For the CDR3, the DNA is TGTGCCAGCAGACCTCTAGCGGGGGGGCCCTACGAGCAGTACTTC. This encodes CASRPLAGGPYEQYF.

Only one count was recorded for this clone. This chain uses TRBV24-1 with TRBJ2-4; maybe TRBD2 (6 bases). CDR3 length equals 18 residues. The ends were cut back, 3 bases at V and 2 bases at J, with 19 bases in the middle. Germline CDR1 is KGHDR and CDR2 is SFDVKD. Here the CDR3 DNA reads TGTGCCACCAGTGATGGACGGGGGTATGAGCTGTCCAAAAACATTCAGTACTTC. Amino acids: CATSDGRGYELSKNIQYF.

The V call is TRBV29-1, the J call TRBJ1-2, with no clear D. V shed 3 bases and J shed 6 bases, with 14 bases lying between them. The germline gives CDR1 SQVTM, CDR2 ANQGSEA. The CDR3 sequence is 13 residues long. CDR3 in amino acids: CSVDFVSLNGYTF. In DNA form, the CDR3 reads TGCAGCGTTGATTTTGTCTCACTAAATGGCTACACCTTC.

CDR3 residues: CASSLPPGNGEKLFF. The CDR3 DNA reads TGTGCCAGCAGCTTACCCCCAGGAAACGGTGAAAAACTGTTTTTT. The V gene is TRBV7-2, the J gene TRBJ1-4; D gene unclear. Trimming took off 2 bases at V and 7 bases at J, with 14 bases between the two ends. From germline, CDR1 is SGHTA and CDR2 FQGNSA. The CDR3 runs to 15 residues.

This chain joins TRBV6-2 or TRBV6-3 and TRBJ2-7; D gene ambiguous. In germline, CDR1 is MNHEY, CDR2 SVGEGT. V shed 2 bases and J shed 3 bases, with 5 bases lying between them. The CDR3 length is 12 residues. As DNA, the CDR3 is TGTGCCAGCAGTTACCGAGTCTACGAGCAGTACTTC. It is translated as CASSYRVYEQYF.

The rearrangement uses TRBV7-6 and TRBJ1-1; 7 nucleotides align to TRBD1. V lost 5 bases to trimming and J lost 1 base; unmatched junction nucleotides: 1. Germline V gives CDR1 SGHVS, CDR2 FNYEAQ. There are 13 residues in the CDR3. The CDR3 protein is CASSPGGNTEAFF. The CDR3 DNA reads TGTGCCAGCAGCCCAGGGGGGAACACTGAAGCTTTCTTT.

The chain joins TRBV14 to TRBJ2-6, with a tentative D call TRBD1 (5 bases). The CDR3 runs 13 residues. Germline values: CDR1 SGHDN, CDR2 FVKESK. V lost 7 bases to trimming and J lost 2 bases, with 6 bases between them. CDR3 sequence (DNA): TGTGCCAGCACACAGGCTGGGGCCAACGTCCTGACTTTC. This encodes CASTQAGANVLTF.

The chain recombines TRBV18 with TRBJ2-4, with TRBD1 as a possible D gene (6 bases). V gave up 6 bases and J gave up 0 bases, with 12 bases separating them. The CDR3 length is 15 residues. Germline V CDR1 and CDR2: KGHSH, LQKENI. The CDR3 DNA follows: TGTGCCAGCTCCCCGGACAGTGTAGCCAAAAACATTCAGTACTTC. Translated, it gives CASSPDSVAKNIQYF. The variable domain in full, with the rest retrieved from reference TRBV18 and TRBJ2-4, is NAGVMQNPRHLVRRRGQEARLRCSPMKGHSHVYWYRQLPEEGLKFMVYLQKENIIDESGMPKERFSAEFPKEGPSILRIQQVVRGDSAAYFCASSPDSVAKNIQYFGAGTRLSVL.

The chain has TRBV6-1 and TRBJ1-5; D might be TRBD1 (5 bases). V was pared by 1 base and J by 4 bases, with 11 bases between. Germline CDR1 and CDR2: MNHNS and SASEGT. The CDR3 is 15 amino acids. CDR3 DNA sequence: TGTGCCAGCAGTGAAGATCCGGGGGTTAATCAGCCCCAGCATTTT. It is translated as CASSEDPGVNQPQHF.

This chain joins TRBV2 and TRBJ2-1, with D possibly being TRBD1 (5 bases). Germline-derived CDR1 and CDR2 are SNHLY and FYNNEI. The V gene lost 6 bases and the J gene lost 2 bases, with 11 bases spanning the gap. The CDR3 spans 14 residues. The CDR3 DNA is TGTGCCAGCAGGGCGAGACAGCCCTACAATGAGCAGTTCTTC. Translating gives CASRARQPYNEQFF. The full variable domain, rest sourced from reference TRBV2 and TRBJ2-1, is EPEVTQTPSHQVTQMGQEVILRCVPISNHLYFYWYRQILGQKVEFLVSFYNNEISEKSEIFDDQFSVERPDGSNFTLKIRSTKLEDSAMYFCASRARQPYNEQFFGPGTRLTVL.

J is TRBJ1-2 and V is TRBV19, with TRBD1 matching over 7 bases. The CDR3 sequence is 13 residues long. The ends lost 10 bases at V and 4 bases at J; junction bases unmatched: 9. The germline gives CDR1 LNHDA, CDR2 SQIVND (reference sequence). This chain's CDR3 is CATRDRGGYGYTF. DNA of the CDR3: TGTGCCACCCGGGACAGAGGAGGCTATGGCTACACCTTC.

The chain combines TRBV15 with TRBJ2-7; TRBD1 might be the D (5 bases). Germline loops: CDR1 LNHNV, CDR2 YYDKDF (reference sequence). Trimming shortened V by 5 bases and J by 8 bases, and 10 bases separated the two germline ends. The CDR3 covers 11 residues. The CDR3 bases are TGTGCCACCAGCTCAACGGACAAGCAGTACTTC. This translates into CATSSTDKQYF.